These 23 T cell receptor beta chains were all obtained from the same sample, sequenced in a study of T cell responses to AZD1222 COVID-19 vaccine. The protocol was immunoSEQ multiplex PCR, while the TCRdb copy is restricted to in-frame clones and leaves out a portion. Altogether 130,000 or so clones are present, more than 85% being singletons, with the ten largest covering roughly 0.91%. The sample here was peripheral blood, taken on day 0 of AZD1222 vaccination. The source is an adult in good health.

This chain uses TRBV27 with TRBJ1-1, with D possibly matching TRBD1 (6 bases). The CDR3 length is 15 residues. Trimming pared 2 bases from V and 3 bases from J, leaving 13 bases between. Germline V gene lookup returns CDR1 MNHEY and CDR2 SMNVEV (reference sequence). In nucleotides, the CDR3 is TGTGCCAGCAGTTTAGTGTGGGGGGCTGACACTGAAGCTTTCTTT. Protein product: CASSLVWGADTEAFF.

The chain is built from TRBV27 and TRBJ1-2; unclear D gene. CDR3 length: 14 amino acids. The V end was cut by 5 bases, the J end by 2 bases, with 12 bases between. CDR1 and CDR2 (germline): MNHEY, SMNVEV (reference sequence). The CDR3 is CASSPSRQNYGYTF. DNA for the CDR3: TGTGCCAGCAGTCCTTCGAGGCAAAACTATGGCTACACCTTC.

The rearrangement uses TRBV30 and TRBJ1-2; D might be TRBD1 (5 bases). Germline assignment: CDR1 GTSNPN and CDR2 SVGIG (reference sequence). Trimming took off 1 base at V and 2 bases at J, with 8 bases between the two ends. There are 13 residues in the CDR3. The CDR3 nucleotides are TGTGCCTGGAGTGGGGGGGTGAACTATGGCTACACCTTC. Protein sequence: CAWSGGVNYGYTF.

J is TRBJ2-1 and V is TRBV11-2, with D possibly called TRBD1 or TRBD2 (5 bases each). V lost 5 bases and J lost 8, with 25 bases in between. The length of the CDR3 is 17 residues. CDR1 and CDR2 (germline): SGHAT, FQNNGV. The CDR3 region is CASSPTPRPPRDDEQFF. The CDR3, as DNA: TGTGCCAGCAGCCCCACACCTAGACCCCCCCGGGACGATGAGCAGTTCTTC.

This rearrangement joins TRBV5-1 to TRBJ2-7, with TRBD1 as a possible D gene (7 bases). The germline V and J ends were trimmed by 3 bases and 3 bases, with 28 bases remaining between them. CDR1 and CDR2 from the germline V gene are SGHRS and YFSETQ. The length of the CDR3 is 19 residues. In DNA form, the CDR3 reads TGCGCCAGCAGCTCCTTCGGAGGGGGCGCCAAGACCCATCACTACGAGCAGTACTTC. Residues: CASSSFGGGAKTHHYEQYF.

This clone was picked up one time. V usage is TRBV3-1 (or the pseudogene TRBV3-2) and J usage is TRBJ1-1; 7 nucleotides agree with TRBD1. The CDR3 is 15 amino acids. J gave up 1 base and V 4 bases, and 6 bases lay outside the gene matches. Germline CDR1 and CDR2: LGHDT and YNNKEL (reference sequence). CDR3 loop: CASSPRDRSNTEAFF. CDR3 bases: TGTGCCAGCAGCCCCCGGGACAGATCGAACACTGAAGCTTTCTTT.

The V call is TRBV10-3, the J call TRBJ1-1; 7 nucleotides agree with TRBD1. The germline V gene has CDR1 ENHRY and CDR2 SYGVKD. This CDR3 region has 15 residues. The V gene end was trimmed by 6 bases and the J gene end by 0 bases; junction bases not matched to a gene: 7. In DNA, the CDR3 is TGTGCCATCAGCAAGGGGACAGAAATGAACACTGAAGCTTTCTTT. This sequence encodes CAISKGTEMNTEAFF.

The CDR3 protein is CASSKIGQAPTNEKLFF. CDR3 bases: TGTGCCAGCAGCAAGATCGGACAGGCCCCAACTAATGAAAAACTGTTTTTT. This sequence joins TRBV7-9 and TRBJ1-4, with 7 bases that match TRBD1. Unmatched junction bases numbered 9, after V lost 5 bases and J lost 0 bases. Germline V gives CDR1 SEHNR, CDR2 FQNEAQ (reference sequence). The CDR3 consists of 17 residues.

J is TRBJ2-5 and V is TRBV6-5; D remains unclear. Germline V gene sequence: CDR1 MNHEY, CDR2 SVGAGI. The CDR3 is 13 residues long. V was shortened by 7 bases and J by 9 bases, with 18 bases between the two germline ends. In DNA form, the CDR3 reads TGTGCCAGCACGGCCAGCGTGGACCTGGCCCAGTACTTC. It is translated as CASTASVDLAQYF.

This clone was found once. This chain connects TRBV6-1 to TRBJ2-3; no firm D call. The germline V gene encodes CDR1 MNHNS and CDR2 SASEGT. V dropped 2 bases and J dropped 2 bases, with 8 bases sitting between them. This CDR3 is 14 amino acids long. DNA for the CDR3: TGTGCCAGCAGTGAATTAGGTAACACAGATACGCAGTATTTT. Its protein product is CASSELGNTDTQYF.

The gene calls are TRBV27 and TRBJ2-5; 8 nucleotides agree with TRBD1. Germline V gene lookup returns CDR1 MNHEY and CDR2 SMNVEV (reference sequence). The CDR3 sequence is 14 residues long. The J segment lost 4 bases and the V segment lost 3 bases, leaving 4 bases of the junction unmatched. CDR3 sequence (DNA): TGTGCCAGCAGTTTCAGACAGGGGTCAGAGACCCAGTACTTC. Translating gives CASSFRQGSETQYF.

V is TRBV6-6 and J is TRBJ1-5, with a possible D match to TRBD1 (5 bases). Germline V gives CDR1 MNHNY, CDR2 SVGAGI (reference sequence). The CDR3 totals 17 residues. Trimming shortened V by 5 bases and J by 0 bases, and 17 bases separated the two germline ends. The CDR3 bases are TGTGCCAGCAGTCGGGGACCGCGGTGGCGTAGCAATCAGCCCCAGCATTTT. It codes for CASSRGPRWRSNQPQHF.

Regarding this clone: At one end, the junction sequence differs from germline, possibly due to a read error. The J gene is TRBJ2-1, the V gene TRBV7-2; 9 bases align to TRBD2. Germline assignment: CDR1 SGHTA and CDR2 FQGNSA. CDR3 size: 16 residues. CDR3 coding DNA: TGTGCCAGCAGCCTAGCGGGGACGAGGTCCTACAATGAGCAGTTCTTC. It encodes CASSLAGTRSYNEQFF. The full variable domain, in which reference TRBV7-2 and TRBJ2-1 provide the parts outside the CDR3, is GAGVSQSPSNKVTEKGKDVELRCDPISGHTALYWYRQSLGQGLEFLIYFQGNSAPDKSGLPSDRFSAERTGGSVSTLTIQRTQQEDSAVYLCASSLAGTRSYNEQFFGPGTRLTVL.

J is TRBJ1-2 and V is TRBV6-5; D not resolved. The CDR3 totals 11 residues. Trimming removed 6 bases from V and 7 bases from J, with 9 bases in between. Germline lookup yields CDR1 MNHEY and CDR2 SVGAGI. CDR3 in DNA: TGTGCCAGCAGCGAGTACGGTGGCTACACCTTC. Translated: CASSEYGGYTF.

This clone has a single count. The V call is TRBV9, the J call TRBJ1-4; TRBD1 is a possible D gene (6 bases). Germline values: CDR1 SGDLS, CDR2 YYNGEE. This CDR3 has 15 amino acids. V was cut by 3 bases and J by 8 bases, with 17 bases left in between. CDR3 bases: TGTGCCAGCAGCGCGTCCACAGGGACGGGAGAAAAACTGTTTTTT. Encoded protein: CASSASTGTGEKLFF.

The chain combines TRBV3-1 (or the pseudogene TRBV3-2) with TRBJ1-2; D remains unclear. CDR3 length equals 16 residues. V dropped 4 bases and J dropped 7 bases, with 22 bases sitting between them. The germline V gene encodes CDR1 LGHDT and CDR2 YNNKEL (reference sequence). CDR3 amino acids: CASSPGLGLQGSGYTF. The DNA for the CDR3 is TGTGCCAGCAGCCCGGGCTTAGGGCTCCAAGGTAGTGGCTACACCTTC.

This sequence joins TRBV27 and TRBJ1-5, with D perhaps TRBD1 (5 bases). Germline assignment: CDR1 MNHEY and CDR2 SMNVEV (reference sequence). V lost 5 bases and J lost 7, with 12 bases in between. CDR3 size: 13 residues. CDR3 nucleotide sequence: TGTGCCAGCAGTCGAGGGGTGGGGCAGCCCCAGCATTTT. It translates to CASSRGVGQPQHF.

CDR3 sequence reads: CASNEGYGSPLHF. DNA for the CDR3: TGTGCCAGCAACGAGGGGTACGGTTCACCCCTCCACTTT. The chain uses TRBV6-5 and TRBJ1-6; maybe TRBD1 (5 bases). The CDR3 loop spans 13 amino acids. V was pared by 7 bases and J by 9 bases, with 13 bases between. The V gene's germline CDR1 is MNHEY and CDR2 SVGAGI.

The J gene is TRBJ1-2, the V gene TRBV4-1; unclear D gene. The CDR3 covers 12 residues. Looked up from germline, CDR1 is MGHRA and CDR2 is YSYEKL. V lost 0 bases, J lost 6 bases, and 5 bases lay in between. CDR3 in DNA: TGCGCCAGCAGCCAAGAACCACATGGCTACACCTTC. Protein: CASSQEPHGYTF.

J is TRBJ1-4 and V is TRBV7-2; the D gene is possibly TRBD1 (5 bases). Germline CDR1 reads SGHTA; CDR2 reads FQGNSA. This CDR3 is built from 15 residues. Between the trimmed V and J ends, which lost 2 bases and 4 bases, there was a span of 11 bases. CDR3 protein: CASSLRLQGNEKLFF. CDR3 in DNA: TGTGCCAGCAGCTTAAGGTTGCAGGGTAATGAAAAACTGTTTTTT.

The CDR3 nucleotides are TGTGCCAGCAGCCAGGACAGGAATAGAGGCTACACCTTC. It specifies CASSQDRNRGYTF. The V and J genes are TRBV5-4 and TRBJ1-2; 7 bases agree with TRBD1. CDR3 length: 13 amino acids. Germline CDR1 and CDR2: SGHNT and YYREEE (reference sequence). The ends lost 4 bases at V and 8 bases at J; junction bases unmatched: 8.

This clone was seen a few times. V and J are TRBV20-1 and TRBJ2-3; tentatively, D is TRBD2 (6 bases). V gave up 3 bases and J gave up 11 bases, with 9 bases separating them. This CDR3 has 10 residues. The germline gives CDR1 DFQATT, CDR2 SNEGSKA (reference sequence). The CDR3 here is CSASGGGQYF. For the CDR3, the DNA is TGCAGTGCTAGCGGGGGTGGGCAGTATTTT.

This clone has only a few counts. The CDR3 is CASSLKAPGARRDYYEQYF. CDR3 sequence (DNA): TGTGCCAGCAGCCTAAAGGCCCCAGGGGCCCGCCGAGACTACTACGAGCAGTACTTC. The chain joins TRBV4-2 to TRBJ2-7; maybe TRBD1 (6 bases). Germline V CDR1 and CDR2: LGHNA, YNFKEQ. V was cut by 4 bases and J by 3 bases, with 28 bases left in between. The CDR3 contains 19 residues.